This TCR beta chain was profiled in a study of blood T cell repertoires in COVID-19. The wider study: Acute and convalescent COVID-19 specimens originated in the United States, Italy and Spain.

Measured with immunoSEQ multiplex PCR; TCRdb has only the in-frame clones, and not every one. This table holds around 300,000 clones, 88% found once. Germline V gives CDR1 KGHSY, CDR2 FQNENV. This CDR3 comprises 15 residues. V lost 5 bases to trimming and J lost 6 bases, with 19 bases between them. Specimen: peripheral blood. This sequence was found in a man aged 18 to 30 with active or convalescent COVID-19. The chain links TRBV16 to TRBJ1-2; D may be TRBD1 (5 bases). CDR3 in DNA: TGTGCCAGCAGCTCATCCCCAGGGATCGCGGATGGCTACACCTTC. Its protein is CASSSSPGIADGYTF. Based on the CDR3 plus reference TRBV16 and TRBJ1-2, the full variable domain is GEEVAQTPKHLVRGEGQKAKLYCAPIKGHSYVFWYQQVLKNEFKFLISFQNENVFDETGMPKERFSAKCLPNSPCSLEIQATKLEDSAVYFCASSSSPGIADGYTFGSGTRLTVV.